The 5 T cell receptor beta chains given below trace back to one sample, sequenced in a study of shared clonotypes between healthy human individuals. TCRdb keeps only in-frame clones here, not all; method: immunoSEQ multiplex PCR. The data show some 2,000,000 clones, approximately 96% seen once. The source material was naive CD4+ T cells sorted from blood. Indicated subset: CD45RA+ positively selected. The receptors here all came from a man younger than 30 in good health.

About this clone: Other DNA sequences from this sample encode an identical CDR3 as well. The chain employs TRBV7-9 and TRBJ1-3; TRBD1 aligns across 7 bases. V shed 2 bases, J shed 0 bases, and the junction held 1 base outside the gene matches. The CDR3 consists of 15 residues. Germline lookup yields CDR1 SEHNR and CDR2 FQNEAQ (reference sequence). The DNA of the CDR3 is TGTGCCAGCAGCTTATGGGACAGCTCTGGAAACACCATATATTTT. Its translation is CASSLWDSSGNTIYF. The whole variable domain, remainder taken from reference TRBV7-9 and TRBJ1-3, is DTGVSQNPRHKITKRGQNVTFRCDPISEHNRLYWYRQTLGQGPEFLTYFQNEAQLEKSRLLSDRFSAERPKGSFSTLEIQRTEQGDSAMYLCASSLWDSSGNTIYFGEGSWLTVV.

The chain links TRBV6-5 to TRBJ1-6, with 7 bases matching TRBD1. V was pared by 7 bases and J by 8 bases, with 5 bases of the junction left unmatched. Looked up from germline, CDR1 is MNHEY and CDR2 is SVGAGI. This CDR3 spans 13 amino acids. The CDR3 spells CASKYRGDSPLHF. CDR3 nucleotides: TGTGCCAGCAAGTACAGGGGAGATTCACCCCTCCACTTT.

This clone was recorded only once. This sample also contains other DNA sequences that code for the same CDR3. In DNA form, the CDR3 reads TGTGCCAGCAGCGTAGGGGGGGCCCTTAATGAAAAACTGTTTTTT. The encoded protein is CASSVGGALNEKLFF. V and J are TRBV9 and TRBJ1-4, with D maybe TRBD1 (6 bases). CDR1 is SGDLS, CDR2 YYNGEE, per germline. Trimming took off 0 bases at V and 4 bases at J, with 10 bases between the two ends. The CDR3 has 15 residues.

This clone was found once. The V call is TRBV11-3, the J call TRBJ2-3; possible D gene TRBD2, 7 bases. This CDR3 contains 15 residues. Per germline, CDR1 SGHNT and CDR2 YENEEA. Trimming shortened V by 5 bases and J by 6 bases, and 18 bases separated the two germline ends. DNA for the CDR3: TGTGCCAGCAGCCCAACGGCGGAGGGGGGGGATACGCAGTATTTT. Translation gives CASSPTAEGGDTQYF.

This clone showed up just once. The chain links TRBV27 to TRBJ1-5, with 7 bases identical to TRBD1. J gave up 5 bases and V 2 bases, and 6 bases lay outside the gene matches. Germline V CDR1 and CDR2: MNHEY, SMNVEV (reference sequence). This CDR3 contains 15 residues. CDR3 DNA: TGTGCCAGCAGTTTAGGCCCAGGGGGGGATCAGCCCCAGCATTTT. It encodes CASSLGPGGDQPQHF.